This T cell receptor beta chain originates from a study of T cell responses to AZD1222 COVID-19 vaccine (dated by TCRdb to about 2021). For the wider study: AZD1222 recipients with second doses at about 4 weeks or about 12 weeks were pooled, because spike-specific TCR depth and breadth did not differ between schedules. A total of approximately 250 trial participants underwent TCR sequencing, of whom more than 200 had received two doses of AZD1222 and roughly 26 had received two doses of the MenACWY control vaccine. Trial participants were enrolled into age subgroups of 18-55, 56-69 and 70-plus years, which contained roughly 150, 30 and 60 TCR-sequenced participants, respectively. Results the study describes overall, beyond this receptor: Epitopes outside the regions mutated in the B.1.351 and B.1.1.7 variants were reportedly recognized by nearly half of the unique spike-specific TCRs. Because no day 14 peak-response samples were available, the repertoires could be characterized only after the peak T cell response. Spike-specific TCR breadth and depth rose significantly after two AZD1222 doses compared with day 0 and with MenACWY recipients. The vaccine-associated CD4 TCRs covered the entire spike protein, and the dominant responses fell in regions 160-218 and 743-854. In the small 56-69-year group, the increase in depth fell short of significance, most likely because of low power. Conclusions about previously exposed vaccinees are limited because only six or seven AZD1222 recipients were SARS-CoV-2 seropositive at baseline. Participants were mostly white British and included more females than males, and it was suggested by the authors that clonal diversity may have been underestimated.

CDR1 LGHNT and CDR2 FRNRAP are derived from the germline V gene. The CDR3, cysteine through phenylalanine, is 13 amino acids long. The read is trimmed to its CDR3 DNA, 39 bases read in frame from base 1. Relative to germline, V is 7 bases shorter and J is 2 bases shorter, with 12 bases between their ends. The CDR3 regions of human TCRbeta chains were analyzed by immunosequencing. In the authors' own workflow: Repertoire TCRs were checked for matches against a reference library of SARS-CoV-2-specific TCRs that had been generated using the MIRA antigen-specificity platform. Breadth meant the fraction of unique TCRs that were SARS-CoV-2-associated, whereas depth meant the fraction of total T cells that were SARS-CoV-2-associated. Using the MIRA data, every spike-specific TCR was mapped to the spike region that the TCR reacted to and assigned to either a CD4 or a CD8 class. Log10-transformed breadth and depth values were compared by one-way ANOVA with Sidak's multiple comparisons tests. TCRdb limited this immuneACCESS table to in-frame rearrangements with V and J called. A share of clones is missing; checked studies link under half to unresolved V genes, and the rest is unexplained. Clonal size and the V and J genes are those of that table, whereas D and trimming came from the DNA. The sample table contains around 190,000 clones; only one count was recorded for around 94% of them. The top ten clonotypes cover 1% to 1.5% of the sample.

The time point label, read with the paper, signifies: baseline before first vaccination. Vaccinee samples came from UK trials COV001 and COV002, including a single-blind randomized controlled phase 2/3 trial of AZD1222 (ChAdOx1 nCoV-19) in healthy adults. For TCRbeta chain sequencing, PBMC samples from trial participants were taken at day 0 and at day 28 after the second dose. Comments on this clone: Its antigen specificity is not known. Per-base quality was not reported, and no clone a single base away is much larger than it.

The sequencing used peripheral blood, collected on day 0 of AZD1222 vaccination. The clonotype comes from an adult in good health. The chain is made from TRBV12-5 and TRBJ2-7, with a tentative D gene TRBD1 over 6 matching bases. CDR3 sequence: CASAKDRPYEQYF. The nucleotide sequence is given as TGTGCTAGTGCCAAGGACAGACCCTACGAGCAGTACTTC.